The TCR beta chain described here comes from a study of Ad26.COV2.S vaccination and SARS-CoV-2 variants. General study findings and limits: Considerable breadth of spike-specific CD8+ and CD4+ T cell responses has reportedly been documented following vaccination.

Comments on this clone: Its antigen remains unknown.

Sequenced by immunoSEQ multiplex PCR; TCRdb stores in-frame clones only, minus some. The sample records approximately 350,000 clones, about nine tenths being singletons. This CDR3 comprises 15 residues. V was pared by 1 base and J by 3 bases, with 6 bases of the junction left unmatched. Germline values: CDR1 SGHDT, CDR2 YYEEEE. The sample's treatment: 15 to 20 received Ad26.COV2.S at low or high dose, single or two shots; 5 received placebo; per-sample allocation not given. Vaccine and placebo recipients were sampled on day 63 after the first injection. An Ad26 vector that expressed Wuhan-strain SARS-CoV-2 spike constituted the vaccine.

The clonotype originates from a person aged 18-60 years who received the Ad26.COV2.S COVID-19 vaccine or a placebo. Here the sequenced sample was peripheral blood, taken in a trial of Ad26.COV2.S vaccine versus placebo. The chain couples TRBV5-6 to TRBJ1-2, with 7 bases that match TRBD1. The chain's CDR3 is CASSLPQGNYYGYTF. CDR3 nucleotide sequence: TGTGCCAGCAGCTTGCCACAGGGGAATTACTATGGCTACACCTTC.